A selection of T cell receptor beta chains follows, all from one sample in a study of OX40 agonist ivuxolimab in advanced cancers. Generated by immunoSEQ multiplex PCR, the TCRdb table keeps only in-frame clones and is missing some. The sample has over 65,000 clones; approximately 80% are singletons. The sequencing here drew on CD4+ or CD8+ T cells sorted from blood, taken in a trial of the OX40 agonist ivuxolimab. Every receptor here comes from an adult with an advanced solid tumor such as melanoma, head and neck, liver or kidney cancer. Both conserved end residues are part of each CDR3. Each record gives: V gene, clone size, D gene, J gene, CDR3 DNA, CDR3 protein. A D gene is named only where the DNA matches it firmly. Clone size is shown for a subset of rows, as once, few, many or a class of expanded clone.

>TRBV19|NA|NA|TRBJ2-6
TGTGCCAGTAGTAAGCCAACACAAGGTCTAGCTGGGGCCAACGTCCTGACTTTC
CASSKPTQGLAGANVLTF
>TRBV4-1|once|TRBD1|TRBJ2-1
TGCGCCAGCAGCCGAATAGCGGACAGGGGGCCAATGAATGAGCAGTTCTTC
CASSRIADRGPMNEQFF
>TRBV19|few|NA|TRBJ1-5
TGTGCCAGTAGCACCATCACCGGGGCGGGCAATCAGCCCCAGCATTTT
CASSTITGAGNQPQHF
>TRBV7-3|NA|NA|TRBJ1-2
TGTGCCAGCAGCTTAAAGAGACAGCCAAGTACTAACTATGGCTACACCTTC
CASSLKRQPSTNYGYTF
>TRBV7-2|NA|NA|TRBJ1-1
TGTGCCAGCAGCCTTGGACACATGAACACTGAAGCTTTCTTT
CASSLGHMNTEAFF
>TRBV28|NA|NA|TRBJ1-4
TGTGCCAGCAGGAAAAATGAAAAACTGTTTTTT
CASRKNEKLFF
>TRBV7-8|NA|NA|TRBJ1-5
TGTGCCAGCAGCTTAGCAGGCAGTAAGCCCCAGCATTTT
CASSLAGSKPQHF
>TRBV7-3|few|NA|TRBJ2-2
TGTGCCAGCAGCTTGGGGGGGACAGCGAACACCGGGGAGCTGTTTTTT
CASSLGGTANTGELFF
>TRBV15|NA|NA|TRBJ2-3
TGTGCCACCAGCAGAGATCTCTTGGAGGTTTGGGGAGATACGCAGTATTTT
CATSRDLLEVWGDTQYF
>TRBV5-1|once|TRBD2|TRBJ2-1
TGCGCCAGCAGCTGGACTAGCGGGAGTTCTTACAATGAGCAGTTCTTC
CASSWTSGSSYNEQFF
>TRBV5-5|NA|TRBD1|TRBJ2-7
TGTGCCAGCAGCTTATTGTTTGGACAGGGGGGTTCCGAGCAGTACTTC
CASSLLFGQGGSEQYF
>TRBV21-1|few|NA|TRBJ1-5
TGCCAGGGGGGAAGGGATAATCAGCCCCAGCATTTT
CQGGRDNQPQHF
>TRBV30|NA|NA|TRBJ1-1
TGTGCCTGGAGTGTTGGGGGGAGGGGCACTGAAGCTTTCTTT
CAWSVGGRGTEAFF
>TRBV5-6|NA|TRBD1|TRBJ1-6
TGTGCCAGCAGCCTGACAGGGGGGAATTCACCCCTCCACTTT
CASSLTGGNSPLHF
>TRBV4-3|NA|NA|TRBJ2-2
TGCGCCAGCAGCCTAGGCTTTGCCGGACTTCGGGCAACGAACACCGGGGAGCTGTTTTTT
CASSLGFAGLRATNTGELFF
>TRBV6-5|NA|NA|TRBJ1-2
TGTGCCAGCAGGACAGTTCGGGACTATGGCTACACCTTC
CASRTVRDYGYTF
>TRBV5-8|NA|NA|TRBJ2-3
TGTGCCAGCAGCTTTTCGCCAGGGTCAGATACGCAGTATTTT
CASSFSPGSDTQYF
>TRBV28|NA|TRBD1|TRBJ2-2
TGTGCCAGCAGTCCAGGGGGAAGAAACACCGGGGAGCTGTTTTTT
CASSPGGRNTGELFF
>TRBV6-1|NA|TRBD1|TRBJ1-5
TGTGCCAGCAGTTGGGACAGGGGAGATCAGCCCCAGCATTTT
CASSWDRGDQPQHF
>TRBV7-6|NA|TRBD2|TRBJ2-5
TGTGCCAGCAGCCCGCCGGGACTAGCGGGATGGACCCAGTACTTC
CASSPPGLAGWTQYF
>TRBV7-9|NA|NA|TRBJ1-4
TGTGCCAGCAGTTCAAGCGGGACCCTAATGGAAAAACTGTTTTTT
CASSSSGTLMEKLFF
>TRBV6-1|NA|TRBD1|TRBJ2-1
TGTGCCAGCAGTGAACGGGACAGGGCCTACAATGAGCAGTTCTTC
CASSERDRAYNEQFF
>TRBV2|few|NA|TRBJ2-7
TGTGCCAGCAGTGTAGATGGTAGCGAGCAGTACTTC
CASSVDGSEQYF
>TRBV27|NA|NA|TRBJ1-1
TGTGCCAGCAGTTTTCAGGCAGGGGCGAACACTGAAGCTTTCTTT
CASSFQAGANTEAFF
>TRBV27|NA|NA|TRBJ1-6
TGTGCCAGCAGTTTTTCCTATAATTCACCCCTCCACTTT
CASSFSYNSPLHF
>TRBV5-1|NA|NA|TRBJ2-5
TGCGCCAGCAGCTTGGCGAGACAAGAGACCCAGTACTTC
CASSLARQETQYF
>TRBV9|NA|NA|TRBJ2-3
TGTGCCAGCAGCGTAGAGGGGGGAGAGGATACGCAGTATTTT
CASSVEGGEDTQYF
>TRBV7-2|NA|NA|TRBJ2-2
TGTGCCAGCAGCTTGACCGCGAACACCGGGGAGCTGTTTTTT
CASSLTANTGELFF
>TRBV5-1|NA|NA|TRBJ2-5
TGCGCCAGCAGCTTCAACAGGGATGAGACCCAGTACTTC
CASSFNRDETQYF
>TRBV7-3|NA|NA|TRBJ1-5
TGTGCCAGCAGCTTAGGTCCAGGTCAGCCCCAGCATTTT
CASSLGPGQPQHF
>TRBV7-3|NA|TRBD2|TRBJ2-5
TGTGCCAGCAGCACAGGAGGGGGGCTAGCGGGAGGAACCCAGTACTTC
CASSTGGGLAGGTQYF
>TRBV29-1|NA|TRBD1|TRBJ2-3
TGCAGCGTCATGGACAGGGGGCTGACAGATACGCAGTATTTT
CSVMDRGLTDTQYF
>TRBV25-1|few|NA|TRBJ1-1
TGTGCCAGCAGTGAAGGTTGGGGCAGGGGCGCAGGGAACACTGAAGCTTTCTTT
CASSEGWGRGAGNTEAFF
>TRBV7-9|NA|TRBD2|TRBJ2-1
TGTGCCACCCCCCGGTCGACTAGCGGGATTTACAATGAGCAGTTCTTC
CATPRSTSGIYNEQFF
>TRBV7-2|NA|NA|TRBJ1-5
TGTGCCAGCAGCTCCAATAATCAGCCCCAGCATTTT
CASSSNNQPQHF
>TRBV7-8|NA|TRBD1|TRBJ2-6
TGTGCCAGCAGCTTAATTCCCCCGTCTGGCAGGGGGCTCTCTGGGGCCAACGTCCTGACTTTC
CASSLIPPSGRGLSGANVLTF
>TRBV5-4|NA|NA|TRBJ2-1
TGTGCCAGCAGCCTTAGAGTAGCGGAGCCCTACAATGAGCAGTTCTTC
CASSLRVAEPYNEQFF
>TRBV4-3|NA|NA|TRBJ2-7
TGCGCCAGCAGCCAAGATAGGGGTGTTCAGTACTTC
CASSQDRGVQYF
>TRBV6-5|NA|NA|TRBJ1-2
TGTGCCAGCAGCCGGGACGCAGCTAACTATGGCTACACCTTC
CASSRDAANYGYTF
>TRBV9|NA|NA|TRBJ2-7
TGTGCCAGCAGCGTAGGAGCAGGGCTGGAATCCTACGAGCAGTACTTC
CASSVGAGLESYEQYF
>TRBV18|NA|NA|TRBJ1-6
TGTGCCAGCTCACCGCGAATGAACAGGGTCGCGGATTCACCCCTCCACTTT
CASSPRMNRVADSPLHF
>TRBV6-5|NA|NA|TRBJ1-6
TGTGCCAGCAGTTATACAGGGAACAATTCACCCCTCCACTTT
CASSYTGNNSPLHF
>TRBV27|NA|TRBD2|TRBJ2-1
TGTGCCAGCAGTATCGGGGCGGGAGTCTCCTACAATGAGCAGTTCTTC
CASSIGAGVSYNEQFF
>TRBV15|NA|NA|TRBJ2-3
TGTGCCACCAGCAATGCTCCGGGTGGAGATACGCAGTATTTT
CATSNAPGGDTQYF
>TRBV7-2|NA|TRBD1|TRBJ1-1
TGTGCCACTGACAGGGGTCGCCAGAACACTGAAGCTTTCTTT
CATDRGRQNTEAFF
>TRBV7-2|NA|NA|TRBJ1-5
TGTGCCAGCAGCTTAGCCTCTGAGGGATGGCAGCCCCAGCATTTT
CASSLASEGWQPQHF
>TRBV7-2|NA|NA|TRBJ1-2
TGTGCCAGCAGCTCGACGAACTATGGCTACACCTTC
CASSSTNYGYTF
>TRBV11-2|few|NA|TRBJ2-2
TGTGCCAGCAGCCCCGACTCCAACACCGGGGAGCTGTTTTTT
CASSPDSNTGELFF
>TRBV6-6|NA|NA|TRBJ1-2
TGTGCCAGCAGTATAGGGGGGGGTACTAACTATGGCTACACCTTC
CASSIGGGTNYGYTF
>TRBV7-9|NA|NA|TRBJ1-4
TGTGCCAGCAGCCAAAACAGGTTTATAAATGAAAAACTGTTTTTT
CASSQNRFINEKLFF
>TRBV25-1|NA|NA|TRBJ2-4
TGTGCCAGCAGTGGATTGAGGGTCGGTGCCAAAAACATTCAGTACTTC
CASSGLRVGAKNIQYF
>TRBV5-5|NA|NA|TRBJ2-5
TGTGCCAGCAGCTTGGTAGGGGCAGAGACCCAGTACTTC
CASSLVGAETQYF